Here is one T cell receptor (beta chain) with its context. The data were taken from a study of blood T cell repertoires in COVID-19. Using immunoSEQ multiplex PCR, the repertoire was profiled, and TCRdb retains in-frame clones only, with some absent. The table lists about 130,000 clones, around 74% of them singletons. The V gene lost 6 bases and the J gene lost 0 bases, with 11 bases spanning the gap. This CDR3 is built from 14 residues. Germline lookup yields CDR1 MNHEY and CDR2 SVGAGI. Input material: peripheral blood. The chain is built from TRBV6-5 and TRBJ1-1, with D hard to call. The sequence derives from a man aged 55 to 70 with acute or convalescent COVID-19. The CDR3 DNA sequence: TGTGCCAGCAGATCCTCCGGGGTGAACACTGAAGCTTTCTTT. It specifies CASRSSGVNTEAFF.